This T cell receptor beta chain emerged from a study of a mutant IDH1 vaccine in newly diagnosed glioma. Study context: The treated group averaged about 41 years old and was roughly 60% male, about 40% female. Most had both radiotherapy and temozolomide beforehand; others had only one. Study findings and constraints: Vaccination elicited immune responses in roughly 92% of patients.

On this clone itself: Its antigen is still unknown.

The table came from immunoSEQ multiplex PCR; TCRdb's copy has only in-frame clones and leaves some out. The table includes tens of thousands of clones, 60% to 85% detected once. Regarding time point: baseline, week 1 (first vaccination visit). The treatment: pre-vaccination baseline after standard-of-care therapy. Diagnosis in the donors showed new WHO grade 3 or 4 astrocytomas that were IDH1-mutant and ATRX-lost. Germline-derived CDR1 and CDR2 are MNHEY and SMNVEV (reference sequence). Trimming pared 4 bases from V and 0 bases from J, leaving 13 bases between. This CDR3 has 16 residues. The sample here was PBMCs, taken from a glioma patient treated with radiotherapy, temozolomide or both. This sequence was found in a woman in her forties with glioma. V and J are TRBV27 and TRBJ1-3; D gene uncertain. CDR3 sequence: CASSSYREDSGNTIYF. As DNA, the CDR3 is TGTGCCAGCAGTTCCTACAGAGAGGACTCTGGAAACACCATATATTTT.